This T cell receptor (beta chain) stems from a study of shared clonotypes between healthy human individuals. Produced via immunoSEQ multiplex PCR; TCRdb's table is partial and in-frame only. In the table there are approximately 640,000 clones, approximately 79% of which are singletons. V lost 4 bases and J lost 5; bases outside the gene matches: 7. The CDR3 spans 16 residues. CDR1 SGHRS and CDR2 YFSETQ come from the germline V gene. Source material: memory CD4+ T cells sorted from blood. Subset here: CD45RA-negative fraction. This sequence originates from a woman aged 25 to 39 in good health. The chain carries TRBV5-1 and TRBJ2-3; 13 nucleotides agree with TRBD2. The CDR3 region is CASSRTSGSGGDTQYF. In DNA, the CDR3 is TGCGCCAGCAGCCGGACTAGCGGGAGTGGAGGAGATACGCAGTATTTT.